The 17 T cell receptor beta chains given below trace back to one sample, sequenced in a study of regulatory T cells in long-lasting Graves disease. CDR3-region Arm-PCR and iRepertoire HTBI primers produced the TCR beta libraries. MiXCR, applied by TCRdb to the multiplex PCR reads, yields one record per CDR3 protein. Here the sample spans some 200,000 distinct CDR3 sequences, roughly a fifth being singletons. Time point reported: newly diagnosed GD, antithyroid drugs for less than 3 months. Preparation of the TCR library used RNA extracted from PBMCs. This sample was shared with a second study, whose subject was T cells in Graves' hyperthyroidism and ophthalmopathy.

Sample: peripheral blood mononuclear cells (PBMCs), taken at new diagnosis, from a patient treated with antithyroid drugs. The receptors shown here come from a woman aged 25-40 years with Graves disease.

This clonotype was observed many times. The gene calls are TRBV12-3 or TRBV12-4 and TRBJ2-1; TRBD2 aligns across 10 bases. This CDR3 spans 15 amino acids. Germline trimming cut 6 bases from V and 5 bases from J; bases unmatched to any gene: 7. The CDR3 spells CASSASGGADNEQFF. The DNA of the CDR3 is TGTGCCAGCAGCGCAAGCGGGGGGGCCGACAATGAGCAGTTCTTC.

This clonotype was recorded many times. The rearrangement uses TRBV9 and TRBJ1-1; D is uncertain. The CDR3 runs 15 residues. Between the trimmed V and J ends, which lost 0 bases and 2 bases, there was a span of 11 bases. The V gene's germline CDR1 is SGDLS and CDR2 YYNGEE. CDR3 residues: CASSVGLRSNTEAFF. The CDR3 DNA sequence: TGTGCCAGCAGCGTAGGGCTGCGGTCCAACACTGAAGCTTTCTTT.

This clonotype was counted ten times or more. The rearrangement uses TRBV3-1 and TRBJ2-7, with D perhaps matching TRBD2 (6 bases). The V and J ends lost 4 bases and 7 bases respectively, with 14 bases between them. This CDR3 contains 13 residues. Germline V lookup: CDR1 LGHDT, CDR2 YNNKEL (reference sequence). The CDR3 DNA follows: TGTGCCAGCAGCCCCCGGACTACCCGAGAGCAGTACTTC. It translates to CASSPRTTREQYF.

Worth noting for this clonotype: A read error is likely, as this CDR3 ends without the conserved phenylalanine or tryptophan. The chain links TRBV2 to TRBJ1-5, with D uncertain. The CDR3 extends over 14 amino acids. Germline CDR1 SNHLY, CDR2 FYNNEI. Trimming took 6 bases from V and 1 from J, leaving 10 bases between them. The CDR3 DNA sequence: TGTGCCAGCAGCAAAAGCTGGAGCAATCAGCCCCAGCATCTT. Its translation: CASSKSWSNQPQHL.

The V and J genes are TRBV20-1 and TRBJ2-7, with D possibly being TRBD1 (6 bases). Germline assignment: CDR1 DFQATT and CDR2 SNEGSKA (reference sequence). Trimming took off 1 base at V and 9 bases at J, with 22 bases between the two ends. There are 15 residues in the CDR3. CDR3 nucleotide sequence: TGCAGTGCTAGAGGGGGGCCAACCGGGTACAATGGGCAGTACTTC. The encoded protein is CSARGGPTGYNGQYF.

In its sample, this clonotype was seen many times. This chain links TRBV20-1 with TRBJ2-7, with D perhaps being TRBD1 or TRBD2 (5 bases each). This CDR3 has 14 residues. Deletions cut 0 bases from V and 0 bases from J, with 9 bases between. Germline-derived CDR1 and CDR2 are DFQATT and SNEGSKA (reference sequence). The CDR3 DNA is TGCAGTGCTAGAGAGGCAGGGAGCTCCTACGAGCAGTACTTC. This codes for CSAREAGSSYEQYF.

In this sample, this clonotype turned up many times. The V gene is TRBV4-1, the J gene TRBJ2-7, with D perhaps TRBD1 (5 bases). Germline lookup yields CDR1 MGHRA and CDR2 YSYEKL. The germline V and J ends were trimmed by 2 bases and 6 bases, with 11 bases remaining between them. This CDR3 spans 13 amino acids. CDR3 in DNA: TGCGCCAGCAGCCAAAAACAGGCCTCCGAGCAGTACTTC. Encoded protein: CASSQKQASEQYF.

This clonotype has ten or more counts. The V gene is TRBV5-4, the J gene TRBJ2-1; 9 nucleotides match TRBD2. There are 13 residues in the CDR3. V trimming: 4 bases; J trimming: 15 bases; junction bases outside the gene matches: 11. Per the germline V gene, CDR1 is SGHNT and CDR2 is YYREEE (reference sequence). CDR3 DNA: TGTGCCAGCAGCCGCGATATAGCGGGAGAGGGGTTCTTC. This codes for CASSRDIAGEGFF.

This clonotype was counted only a few times. The V gene is TRBV29-1, the J gene TRBJ2-5; 8 positions match TRBD2. J was trimmed by 4 bases and V by 3 bases; bases with no gene match: 4. Germline values: CDR1 SQVTM, CDR2 ANQGSEA. CDR3 length: 13 amino acids. In DNA, the CDR3 is TGCAGCGTTGATCGAAGCGGGGGAGAGACCCAGTACTTC. Translating gives CSVDRSGGETQYF.

This clonotype was seen at least ten times. V and J are TRBV28 and TRBJ1-1; D possibly corresponds to TRBD1 (6 bases). The CDR3 is 13 amino acids. Trimming stripped 6 bases from V and 1 base from J, with 9 bases between. CDR1 and CDR2 from the germline V gene are MDHEN and SYDVKM. CDR3 in amino acids: CASSGQTNTEAFF. For the CDR3, the DNA is TGTGCCAGCAGCGGACAGACGAACACTGAAGCTTTCTTT.

The sample holds a few counts of this clonotype. The gene calls are TRBV6-1 and TRBJ2-5; no definite D call. The CDR3 spans 13 residues. V gave up 8 bases and J gave up 1 base, with 11 bases separating them. Germline V gene lookup returns CDR1 MNHNS and CDR2 SASEGT. DNA of the CDR3: TGTGCCAGCCGCCTTTCGCTCCAAGAGACCCAGTACTTC. Amino acid sequence: CASRLSLQETQYF.

On this clonotype itself: Being one base from a much bigger clone, this may be a read error. The CDR3 end shows no conserved phenylalanine or tryptophan, and so a read error is likely. CDR3 sequence reads: CASSPCIEGERCGYTL. The DNA for the CDR3 is TGTGCCAGCAGCCCGTGTATCGAAGGGGAACGTTGTGGCTACACCCTC. The chain carries TRBV6-2 or TRBV6-3 and TRBJ1-2, with a weak D call TRBD1 (5 bases). This CDR3 has 16 amino acids. The V and J ends lost 6 bases and 7 bases respectively, with 24 bases between them. Germline CDR1 MNHEY, CDR2 SVGEGT.

This clonotype was counted at least ten times. CDR3 nucleotides: TGTGCCAGCAGTCCAGGGACAGGGGGTTTCTACGAGCAGTACTTC. Translating gives CASSPGTGGFYEQYF. The chain uses TRBV28 and TRBJ2-7; TRBD1 agrees at 11 bases. In germline, CDR1 is MDHEN, CDR2 SYDVKM. The V segment lost 5 bases and the J segment 3 bases; nucleotides outside the gene matches: 6. This CDR3 contains 15 residues.

This clonotype was observed many times. The chain is built from TRBV30 and TRBJ2-4; 9 bases are a match to TRBD2. This CDR3 comprises 15 residues. The germline V gene encodes CDR1 GTSNPN and CDR2 SVGIG (reference sequence). Trimming took 3 bases from V and 8 from J; bases not matched to a gene: 11. The CDR3 reads CAWSPKGGRAHIQYF. The CDR3 nucleotides read TGTGCCTGGAGCCCAAAGGGCGGGAGGGCCCACATTCAGTACTTC.

This clonotype was seen ten or more times. The V gene is TRBV12-3 or TRBV12-4, the J gene TRBJ2-5; weak D call: TRBD2 (6 bases). The CDR3 loop spans 14 amino acids. V was shortened by 6 bases and J by 5 bases, with 16 bases between the two germline ends. CDR3 loop: CASRVGGVRETQYF. As DNA, the CDR3 is TGTGCCAGCAGGGTGGGAGGAGTACGGGAGACCCAGTACTTC.

The chain joins TRBV7-2 to TRBJ2-7, with 9 bases fitting TRBD1. Germline V CDR1 and CDR2: SGHTA, FQGNSA. The V segment lost 5 bases and the J segment 1 base; nucleotides outside the gene matches: 9. The CDR3 extends over 16 amino acids. CDR3 sequence reads: CASSPLGQGRSYEQYF. The CDR3 nucleotides are TGTGCCAGCAGCCCCCTCGGACAGGGGCGATCCTACGAGCAGTACTTC. The full variable domain, in which reference TRBV7-2 and TRBJ2-7 provide the parts outside the CDR3, is GAGVSQSPSNKVTEKGKDVELRCDPISGHTALYWYRQSLGQGLEFLIYFQGNSAPDKSGLPSDRFSAERTGGSVSTLTIQRTQQEDSAVYLCASSPLGQGRSYEQYFGPGTRLTVT.

This clonotype was seen only a few times. The chain is built from TRBV5-6 and TRBJ1-5; D is ambiguous. This CDR3 is 15 amino acids long. CDR1 and CDR2 (germline): SGHDT, YYEEEE. The V and J ends lost 1 base and 15 bases respectively, with 23 bases between them. CDR3 DNA: TGTGCCAGCAGCTTGTACGCGGTGTTGGCGGGCCCTCTGCATTTT. It is translated as CASSLYAVLAGPLHF.